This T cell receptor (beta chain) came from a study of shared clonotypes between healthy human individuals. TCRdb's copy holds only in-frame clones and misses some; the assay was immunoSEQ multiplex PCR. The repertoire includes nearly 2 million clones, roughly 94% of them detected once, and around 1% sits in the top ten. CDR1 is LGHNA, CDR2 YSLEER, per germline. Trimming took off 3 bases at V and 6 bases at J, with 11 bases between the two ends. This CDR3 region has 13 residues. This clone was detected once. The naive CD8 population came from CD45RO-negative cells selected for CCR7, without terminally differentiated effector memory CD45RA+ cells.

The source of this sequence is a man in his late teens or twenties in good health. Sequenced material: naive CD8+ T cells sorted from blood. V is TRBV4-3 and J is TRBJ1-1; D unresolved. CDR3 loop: CASSQGQRPEAFF. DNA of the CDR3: TGCGCCAGCAGCCAGGGTCAGAGGCCTGAAGCTTTCTTT.